This note documents a single T cell receptor beta chain sequence. The target antigen is unknown. Prior autoimmune disease or systemic immunosuppression barred patients. Blood draws occurred at baseline, cycle 4 day 1, and cycle 7 day 1. TCRdb keeps only in-frame clones here, not all; method: immunoSEQ multiplex PCR. The table records around 50,000 clones, approximately 91% of them present only once. V lost 1 base and J lost 2; bases outside the gene matches: 5. This CDR3 is 15 amino acids long. Germline V CDR1 and CDR2: MDHEN, SYDVKM. This entry is derived from a study of OX40 agonist ivuxolimab in advanced cancers. Study outcomes and limitations: Expanded clones were, on average, more numerous in CD8+ T cells than in CD4+. Nonresponders included some who also had low normalized T-cell clonal expansion.

The material sequenced was CD4+ or CD8+ T cells sorted from blood, taken in a trial of the OX40 agonist ivuxolimab. The V gene is TRBV28, the J gene TRBJ2-7; TRBD1 matches 7 bases. The sequence derives from an adult with an advanced solid tumor such as melanoma, head and neck, liver or kidney cancer. The CDR3 here is CASSLSSTGTYEQYF. In DNA, the CDR3 is TGTGCCAGCAGTTTATCCTCGACAGGGACCTACGAGCAGTACTTC.